Listed here are 29 T cell receptor beta chains from one sample, sequenced in a study of CD8 T cells in ankylosing spondylitis (dated by TCRdb to the late 2010s). The method was 5' RACE. These reads were obtained on an Illumina HiSeq 2500. TCRdb passed the public sequencing reads through fastp at Q25 and MiXCR, retaining productive beta sequences. CDR3 protein duplicates are merged, each entry listing the most common genes and DNA. The sample table contains 200,000 to 250,000 distinct CDR3 sequences; only one count was recorded for 30% to 40% of them. Roughly 4.2% of the sample is taken by the ten largest. The specimen was blood, either unsorted or a sorted T cell fraction (not recorded which). These receptors came from a male donor with ankylosing spondylitis or in good health (not recorded which).

Only a few counts were recorded for this clonotype. The V and J genes are TRBV7-8 and TRBJ2-3; D is perhaps TRBD1 or TRBD2 (5 bases each). Per germline, CDR1 SGHVS and CDR2 FQNEAQ. With 7 bases removed from V and 2 bases from J, the gap between germline ends came to 13 bases. The CDR3 has 14 residues. The chain's CDR3 is CASTLRGPTDTQYF. The DNA for the CDR3 is TGTGCCAGCACCTTGAGGGGACCCACAGATACGCAGTATTTT.

The chain links TRBV6-1 to TRBJ1-1; weak D call: TRBD1 (6 bases). Germline lookup yields CDR1 MNHNS and CDR2 SASEGT. Trimming removed 6 bases at V and 1 base at J, with 12 bases between. The CDR3 sequence is 14 residues long. The chain's CDR3 is CASSSPGQNTEAFF. CDR3 nucleotides: TGTGCCAGCAGCTCTCCGGGACAGAACACTGAAGCTTTCTTT.

The chain recombines TRBV4-2 with TRBJ2-5; maybe TRBD2 (6 bases). The CDR3 consists of 14 residues. Germline V gene sequence: CDR1 LGHNA, CDR2 YNFKEQ. Trimming took off 3 bases at V and 3 bases at J, with 11 bases between the two ends. CDR3: CASSQAGREETQYF. The CDR3 DNA is TGTGCCAGCAGCCAGGCGGGACGCGAAGAGACCCAGTACTTC.

Only a few counts were recorded for this clonotype. The rearrangement uses TRBV5-6 and TRBJ2-7; perhaps TRBD2 as D (6 bases). The germline V gene has CDR1 SGHDT and CDR2 YYEEEE. This CDR3 comprises 17 residues. Trimming cost V 6 bases and J 2 bases, with 24 bases left between them. CDR3 nucleotides: TGTGCCAGCACCATCCTCCCACTGGCGGGGAACACCTACGAGCAGTACTTC. Residues: CASTILPLAGNTYEQYF. Variable domain in full (rest from reference TRBV5-6 and TRBJ2-7): DAGVTQSPTHLIKTRGQQVTLRCSPKSGHDTVSWYQQALGQGPQFIFQYYEEEERQRGNFPDRFSGHQFPNYSSELNVNALLLGDSALYLCASTILPLAGNTYEQYFGPGTRLTVT.

This clonotype occurred many times. The chain joins TRBV6-1 to TRBJ2-7; D gene uncertain. The V gene lost 10 bases and the J gene lost 4 bases, with 23 bases spanning the gap. The CDR3 is made up of 15 amino acids. CDR1 is MNHNS and CDR2 is SASEGT in the germline V gene. Here the CDR3 reads CATLPQKTTWYEQYF. The CDR3 coding sequence is TGTGCCACCCTTCCCCAAAAGACCACCTGGTACGAGCAGTACTTC.

This chain connects TRBV7-6 to TRBJ2-6, with D perhaps TRBD2 (6 bases). Trimming pared 2 bases from V and 2 bases from J, leaving 22 bases between. The CDR3 covers 20 residues. Germline values: CDR1 SGHVS, CDR2 FNYEAQ. The CDR3 nucleotides read TGTGCCAGCAGCTTATATTTGGGGGGAGAAGGGACTGCTGGGGCCAACGTCCTGACTTTC. Translated, it gives CASSLYLGGEGTAGANVLTF.

The V and J genes are TRBV10-3 and TRBJ2-3; TRBD2 matches 13 bases. This CDR3 has 17 amino acids. Germline assignment: CDR1 ENHRY and CDR2 SYGVKD. Losses at the gene ends were 10 bases for V and 4 bases for J; bases not matched to a gene: 14. DNA of the CDR3: TGTGCCACCCGGACTAGCGGGGGCGCCGGGGTATCAGATACGCAGTATTTT. Encoded protein: CATRTSGGAGVSDTQYF.

The gene calls are TRBV3-1 and TRBJ1-1, with 7 bases aligning to TRBD1. Germline-derived CDR1 and CDR2 are LGHDT and YNNKEL (reference sequence). The CDR3 runs to 14 residues. Germline trimming cut 6 bases from V and 0 bases from J; bases unmatched to any gene: 4. In DNA, the CDR3 is TGTGCCAGCAGGAGGGACAGACTGAACACTGAAGCTTTCTTT. Translating gives CASRRDRLNTEAFF.

V and J are TRBV5-6 and TRBJ2-2, with 9 nucleotides matching TRBD2. CDR1 and CDR2 (germline): SGHDT, YYEEEE. After removal of 4 bases from V and 5 bases from J, the junction contained 15 bases not matched to a gene. This CDR3 is 18 amino acids long. In DNA, the CDR3 is TGTGCCAGCAGCGTAACCCTAATGGCGGGGGGGCGTACCGGGGAGCTGTTTTTT. Its protein product is CASSVTLMAGGRTGELFF.

The J gene is TRBJ2-5, the V gene TRBV5-6; 7 bases match TRBD2. This CDR3 spans 15 amino acids. CDR1 is SGHDT and CDR2 is YYEEEE in the germline V gene. V dropped 4 bases and J dropped 5; count of bases not matched to a gene: 11. The CDR3 sequence is CASSPGLRSGETQYF. In DNA form, the CDR3 reads TGTGCCAGCAGCCCCGGGTTGCGTAGCGGGGAGACCCAGTACTTC.

This sequence joins TRBV12-3 or TRBV12-4 and TRBJ2-5; D may be TRBD2 (5 bases). V lost 3 bases and J 7 bases, leaving 15 bases between the germline ends. CDR3 length: 14 residues. Here the CDR3 DNA reads TGTGCCAGCAGTTTCTCCGGACCCGGAGGGACCCAGTACTTC. Protein sequence: CASSFSGPGGTQYF.

The rearrangement uses TRBV30 and TRBJ2-5; weak D call: TRBD1 (5 bases). This CDR3 is 13 amino acids long. V was shortened by 3 bases and J by 5 bases, with 13 bases between the two germline ends. Germline CDR1 is GTSNPN and CDR2 is SVGIG (reference sequence). This CDR3 reads CAWRGPGWETQYF. As DNA, the CDR3 is TGTGCCTGGAGGGGGCCAGGGTGGGAGACCCAGTACTTC.

The rearrangement links TRBV5-8 to TRBJ1-1; no definite D call. Germline V gene lookup returns CDR1 SGHTS and CDR2 YDEGEE. The CDR3 extends over 10 amino acids. Trimming shortened V by 6 bases and J by 2 bases, and 2 bases separated the two germline ends. CDR3 sequence (DNA): TGTGCCAGCAAAAACACTGAAGCTTTCTTT. The encoded protein is CASKNTEAFF.

DNA of the CDR3: TGTGCCCAAAGCCGGGCGGGTGAAAAACTGTTTTTT. Translation gives CAQSRAGEKLFF. The chain employs TRBV30 and TRBJ1-4; D is uncertain. Deletions cut 8 bases from V and 7 bases from J, with 14 bases between. Germline loops: CDR1 GTSNPN, CDR2 SVGIG (reference sequence). This CDR3 has 12 amino acids.

This clonotype has a handful of counts. This chain connects TRBV7-2 to TRBJ2-4; D perhaps matches TRBD2 (6 bases). Germline V lookup: CDR1 SGHTA, CDR2 FQGNSA. V was clipped by 1 base and J by 9 bases, with 13 bases between them. The CDR3 contains 14 residues. The CDR3 here is CASSLGGTQSIQYF. CDR3 DNA: TGTGCCAGCAGCTTAGGGGGGACTCAGAGCATTCAGTACTTC.

This rearrangement joins TRBV20-1 to TRBJ2-5; 12 bases are shared with TRBD2. The CDR3 length is 15 residues. In germline, CDR1 is DFQATT, CDR2 SNEGSKA (reference sequence). V dropped 4 bases and J dropped 4; count of bases not matched to a gene: 7. The CDR3 nucleotides are TGCAGTGCTAATGGACTAGCGGGGTCCCGAGAGACCCAGTACTTC. Translating it yields CSANGLAGSRETQYF.

To note about this clonotype: The junction departs from germline at one end; a sequencing error may be responsible. This chain joins TRBV12-3 or TRBV12-4 and TRBJ2-5; D uncertain. The CDR3 consists of 11 residues. In nucleotides, the CDR3 is TGTACCAGCAGGAGTGATGAGACCCAGTACTTC. Protein sequence: CTSRSDETQYF.

The chain is built from TRBV12-3 or TRBV12-4 and TRBJ2-3; D possibly corresponds to TRBD2 (6 bases). The ends were cut back, 3 bases at V and 7 bases at J, with 8 bases in the middle. This CDR3 contains 12 residues. The CDR3 nucleotides read TGTGCCAGCAGTTTTGGGGGGAATACGCAGTATTTT. Translating gives CASSFGGNTQYF.

This clonotype was counted many times. The chain is built from TRBV29-1 and TRBJ2-3; 7 nucleotides match TRBD1. Looked up from germline, CDR1 is SQVTM and CDR2 is ANQGSEA. The J segment lost 1 base and the V segment lost 3 bases, leaving 10 bases of the junction unmatched. The CDR3 is 16 amino acids. CDR3 in DNA: TGCAGCGTTGATGGTACAAGACAGGGTGGCACAGATACGCAGTATTTT. Protein sequence: CSVDGTRQGGTDTQYF.

This clonotype was counted only a few times. An end of the junction differs from the germline gene, which may be a read error. The CDR3 loop reads CSARSADVAENIQYF. The CDR3 bases are TGCAGTGCTAGATCCGCGGACGTAGCCGAAAACATTCAGTACTTC. The chain recombines TRBV20-1 with TRBJ2-4; D unresolved. The CDR3 runs to 15 residues. Germline CDR1 and CDR2: DFQATT and SNEGSKA (reference sequence).

J is TRBJ2-7 and V is TRBV25-1; 9 bases match TRBD1. CDR3 length: 14 amino acids. The trim removed 4 bases at V and 4 bases at J, leaving 5 bases unmatched. Germline CDR1 MGHDK, CDR2 SYGVNS. The CDR3 DNA reads as TGTGCCAGCAGTGCCCCGGACAGGGGATACGAGCAGTACTTC. Amino acids: CASSAPDRGYEQYF.

The chain couples TRBV5-5 to TRBJ1-2; D remains ambiguous. There are 13 residues in the CDR3. V was shortened by 4 bases and J by 7 bases, with 14 bases between the two germline ends. Germline CDR1 SGHKS, CDR2 YYEKEE (reference sequence). In DNA form, the CDR3 reads TGTGCCAGCAGCCCCCGGGCCCTTATTGGCTACACCTTC. This gives the protein CASSPRALIGYTF.

J is TRBJ1-1 and V is TRBV27; D possibly corresponds to TRBD1 (5 bases). Trimming shortened V by 2 bases and J by 0 bases, and 7 bases separated the two germline ends. The CDR3 length is 14 residues. Germline V gene sequence: CDR1 MNHEY, CDR2 SMNVEV (reference sequence). Here the CDR3 reads CASSLQGMNTEAFF. In nucleotides, the CDR3 is TGTGCCAGCAGTTTACAGGGCATGAACACTGAAGCTTTCTTT.

This clonotype was seen more than once but under ten times. CDR3 residues: CASNIMWEGRSNQPQHF. The CDR3 DNA sequence: TGTGCCAGCAACATTATGTGGGAGGGACGGAGCAATCAGCCCCAGCATTTT. The genes are TRBV6-1 and TRBJ1-5; a weak D match, TRBD1 (5 bases). Trimming took off 7 bases at V and 1 base at J, with 20 bases between the two ends. The CDR3 runs to 17 residues. From germline, CDR1 is MNHNS and CDR2 SASEGT.

This clonotype was picked up a small number of times. The V call is TRBV6-5, the J call TRBJ2-3; perhaps TRBD2 as D (6 bases). With 3 bases removed from V and 6 bases from J, the gap between germline ends came to 13 bases. The CDR3 covers 14 residues. Germline CDR1 and CDR2: MNHEY and SVGAGI. The CDR3 is CASSYKFGGDTQYF. CDR3 bases: TGTGCCAGCAGTTATAAGTTTGGGGGGGATACGCAGTATTTT.

In this sample, this clonotype turned up a few times. V usage is TRBV6-4 and J usage is TRBJ2-1; possible D gene TRBD1, 6 bases. Deletions cut 0 bases from V and 0 bases from J, with 9 bases between. This CDR3 is 16 amino acids long. Germline values: CDR1 MRHNA, CDR2 SNTAGT. The CDR3 coding sequence is TGTGCCAGCAGTGACTCGGGGGCCGTCTCCTACAATGAGCAGTTCTTC. Amino acid sequence: CASSDSGAVSYNEQFF.

CDR3 nucleotides: TGTGCCAGCAGCGTAGTGGTCGGGGAGCTGTTTTTT. Translated, it gives CASSVVVGELFF. The chain is built from TRBV9 and TRBJ2-2, with D uncertain. The CDR3 length is 12 residues. Germline lookup yields CDR1 SGDLS and CDR2 YYNGEE. V lost 0 bases and J lost 7, with 4 bases in between.

This clonotype was observed a handful of times. This rearrangement joins TRBV6-5 to TRBJ1-1; D is uncertain. The CDR3 sequence is 12 residues long. The V and J ends lost 6 bases and 6 bases respectively, with 11 bases between them. The V gene's germline CDR1 is MNHEY and CDR2 SVGAGI. The CDR3 region has the DNA TGTGCCAGCAGCTCGGGTTTCCCTGAAGCTTTCTTT. It encodes CASSSGFPEAFF.

The chain combines TRBV7-9 with TRBJ2-5, with 9 bases lining up with TRBD1. CDR3 length: 15 amino acids. V was clipped by 6 bases and J by 4 bases; unmatched bases: 9. The germline CDR1 and CDR2 sequences are SEHNR and FQNEAQ (reference sequence). CDR3 bases: TGTGCCAGCAGGGACCTCGGACAGGGGTTAGAGACCCAGTACTTC. Protein sequence: CASRDLGQGLETQYF. The variable domain in full, with the rest retrieved from reference TRBV7-9 and TRBJ2-5, is DTGVSQNPRHKITKRGQNVTFRCDPISEHNRLYWYRQTLGQGPEFLTYFQNEAQLEKSRLLSDRFSAERPKGSFSTLEIQRTEQGDSAMYLCASRDLGQGLETQYFGPGTRLLVL.